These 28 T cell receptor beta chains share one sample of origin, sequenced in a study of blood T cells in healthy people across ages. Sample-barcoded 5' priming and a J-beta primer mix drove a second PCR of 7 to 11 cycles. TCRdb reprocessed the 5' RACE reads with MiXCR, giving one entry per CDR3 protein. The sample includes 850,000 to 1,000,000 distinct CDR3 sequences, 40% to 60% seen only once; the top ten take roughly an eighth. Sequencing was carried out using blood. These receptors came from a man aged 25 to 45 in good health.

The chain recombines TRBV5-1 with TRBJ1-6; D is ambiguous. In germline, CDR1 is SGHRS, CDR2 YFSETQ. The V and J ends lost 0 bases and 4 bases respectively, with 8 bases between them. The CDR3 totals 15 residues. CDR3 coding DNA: TGCGCCAGCAGCTTGGATGGGCAGTATAATTCACCCCTCCACTTT. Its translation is CASSLDGQYNSPLHF.

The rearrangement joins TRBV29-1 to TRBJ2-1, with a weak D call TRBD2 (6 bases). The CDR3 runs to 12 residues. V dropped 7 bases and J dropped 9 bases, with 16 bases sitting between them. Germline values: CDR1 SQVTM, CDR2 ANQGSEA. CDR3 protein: CSANWGELEQFF. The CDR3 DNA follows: TGCAGCGCCAACTGGGGGGAACTTGAGCAGTTCTTC.

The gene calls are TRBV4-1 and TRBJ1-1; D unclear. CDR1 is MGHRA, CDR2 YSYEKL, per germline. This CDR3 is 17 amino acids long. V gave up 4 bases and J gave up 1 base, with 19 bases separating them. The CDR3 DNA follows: TGCGCCAGCAGCCCGCAAGTGTCGAGGGTACGGAACACTGAAGCTTTCTTT. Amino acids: CASSPQVSRVRNTEAFF.

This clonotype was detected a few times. In nucleotides, the CDR3 is TGTGCCAGCAGCTACACGGGACATCCAATTGACAATGAGCAGTTCTTC. Protein product: CASSYTGHPIDNEQFF. The V call is TRBV7-9, the J call TRBJ2-1, with D possibly matching TRBD1 (6 bases). From germline, CDR1 is SEHNR and CDR2 FQNEAQ (reference sequence). The CDR3 contains 16 residues. V lost 4 bases, J lost 5 bases, and 18 bases lay in between. The variable domain in full, completed from reference TRBV7-9 and TRBJ2-1, reads DTGVSQNPRHKITKRGQNVTFRCDPISEHNRLYWYRQTLGQGPEFLTYFQNEAQLEKSRLLSDRFSAERPKGSFSTLEIQRTEQGDSAMYLCASSYTGHPIDNEQFFGPGTRLTVL.

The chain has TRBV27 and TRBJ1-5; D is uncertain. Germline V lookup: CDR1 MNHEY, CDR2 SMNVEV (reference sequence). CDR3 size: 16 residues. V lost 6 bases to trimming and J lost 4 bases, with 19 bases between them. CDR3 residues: CASSGRWAVGNQPQHF. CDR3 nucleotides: TGTGCCAGCAGCGGGAGGTGGGCCGTAGGGAATCAGCCCCAGCATTTT.

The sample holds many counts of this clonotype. In nucleotides, the CDR3 is TGCAGCGTTGAGGGCAGGCACACAGATACGCAGTATTTT. As protein: CSVEGRHTDTQYF. The gene calls are TRBV29-1 and TRBJ2-3, with no clear D. Germline assignment: CDR1 SQVTM and CDR2 ANQGSEA. V lost 3 bases and J 2 bases, leaving 9 bases between the germline ends. The CDR3 length is 13 residues.

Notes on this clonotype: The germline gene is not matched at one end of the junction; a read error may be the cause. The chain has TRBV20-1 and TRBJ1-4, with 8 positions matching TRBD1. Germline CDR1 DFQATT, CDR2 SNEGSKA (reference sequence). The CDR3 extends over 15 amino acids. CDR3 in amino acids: CGASDRVDGDEKLFF. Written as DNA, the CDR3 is TGCGGTGCTTCGGACAGGGTGGATGGGGATGAAAAACTGTTTTTT.

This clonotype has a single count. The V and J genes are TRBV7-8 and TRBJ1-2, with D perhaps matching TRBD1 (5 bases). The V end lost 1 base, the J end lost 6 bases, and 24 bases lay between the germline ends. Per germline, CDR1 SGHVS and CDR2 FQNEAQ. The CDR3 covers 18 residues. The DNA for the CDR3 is TGTGCCAGCAGCTTAGGGCTACGGACACACGGACTGTTCGATGGCTACACCTTC. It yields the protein CASSLGLRTHGLFDGYTF.

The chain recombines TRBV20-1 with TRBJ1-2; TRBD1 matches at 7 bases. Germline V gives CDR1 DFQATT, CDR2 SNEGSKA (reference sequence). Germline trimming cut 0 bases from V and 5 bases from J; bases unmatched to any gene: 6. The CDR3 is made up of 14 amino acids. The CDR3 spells CSARDRQGFYGYTF. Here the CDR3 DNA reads TGCAGTGCTAGAGATAGACAGGGATTTTATGGCTACACCTTC.

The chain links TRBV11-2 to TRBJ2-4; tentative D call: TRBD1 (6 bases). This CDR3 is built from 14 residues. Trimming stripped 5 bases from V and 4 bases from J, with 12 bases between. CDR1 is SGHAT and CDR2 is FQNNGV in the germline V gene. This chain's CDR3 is CASSLQGLKNIQYF. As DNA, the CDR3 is TGTGCCAGCAGCCTACAGGGTCTGAAAAACATTCAGTACTTC.

Here the CDR3 reads CASSEKDLLGHMNTEAFF. The CDR3 DNA follows: TGTGCCAGCAGTGAAAAGGACCTCCTTGGGCACATGAACACTGAAGCTTTCTTT. The chain employs TRBV6-1 and TRBJ1-1, with D unresolved. V lost 2 bases and J 0 bases, leaving 19 bases between the germline ends. The germline gives CDR1 MNHNS, CDR2 SASEGT. This CDR3 has 18 amino acids.

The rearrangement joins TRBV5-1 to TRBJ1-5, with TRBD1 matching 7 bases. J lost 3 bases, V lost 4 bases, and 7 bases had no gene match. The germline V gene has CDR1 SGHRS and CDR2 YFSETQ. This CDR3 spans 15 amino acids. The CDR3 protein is CASSPGQVPNQPQHF. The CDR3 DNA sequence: TGCGCCAGCAGCCCTGGACAGGTCCCCAATCAGCCCCAGCATTTT. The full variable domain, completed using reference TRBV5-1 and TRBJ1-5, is KAGVTQTPRYLIKTRGQQVTLSCSPISGHRSVSWYQQTPGQGLQFLFEYFSETQRNKGNFPGRFSGRQFSNSRSEMNVSTLELGDSALYLCASSPGQVPNQPQHFGDGTRLSIL.

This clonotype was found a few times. The CDR3 coding sequence is TGTGCCAGCAGCTCGGACCCTTTTAGCTCCTACAATGAGCAGTTCTTC. It is translated as CASSSDPFSSYNEQFF. V usage is TRBV27 and J usage is TRBJ2-1; D gene ambiguous. V was trimmed by 6 bases and J by 0 bases, leaving 15 bases between them. Germline CDR1 MNHEY, CDR2 SMNVEV (reference sequence). The CDR3 length is 16 residues.

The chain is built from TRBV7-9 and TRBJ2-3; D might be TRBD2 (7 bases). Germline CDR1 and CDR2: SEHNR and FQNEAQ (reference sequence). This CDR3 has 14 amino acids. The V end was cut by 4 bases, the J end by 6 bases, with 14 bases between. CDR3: CASSSSGRGDTQYF. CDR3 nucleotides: TGTGCCAGCAGCTCCTCAGGGAGGGGGGATACGCAGTATTTT.

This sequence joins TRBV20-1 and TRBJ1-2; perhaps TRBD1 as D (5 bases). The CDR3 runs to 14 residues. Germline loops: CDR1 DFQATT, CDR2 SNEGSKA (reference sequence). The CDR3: CSSPGGGKDYGYTF. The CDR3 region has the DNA TGCAGCTCACCCGGGGGGGGGAAAGACTATGGCTACACCTTC.

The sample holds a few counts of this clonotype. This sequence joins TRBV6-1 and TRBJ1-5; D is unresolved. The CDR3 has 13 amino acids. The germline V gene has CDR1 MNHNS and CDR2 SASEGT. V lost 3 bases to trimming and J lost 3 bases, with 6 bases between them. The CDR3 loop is CASSEQTNQPQHF. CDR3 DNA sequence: TGTGCCAGCAGTGAGCAGACCAATCAGCCCCAGCATTTT.

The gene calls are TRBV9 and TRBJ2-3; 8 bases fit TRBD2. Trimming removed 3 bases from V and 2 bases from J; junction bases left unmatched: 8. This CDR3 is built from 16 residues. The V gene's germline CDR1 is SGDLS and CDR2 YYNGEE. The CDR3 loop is CASSGRTGGLTDTQYF. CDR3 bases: TGTGCCAGCAGCGGTCGGACGGGGGGGCTCACAGATACGCAGTATTTT.

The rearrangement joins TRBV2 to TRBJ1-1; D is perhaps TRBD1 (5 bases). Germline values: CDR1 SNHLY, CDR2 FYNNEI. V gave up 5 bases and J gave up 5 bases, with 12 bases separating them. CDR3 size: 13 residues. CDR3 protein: CASSPGPRTEAFF. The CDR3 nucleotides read TGTGCCAGCAGTCCGGGACCGAGAACTGAAGCTTTCTTT.

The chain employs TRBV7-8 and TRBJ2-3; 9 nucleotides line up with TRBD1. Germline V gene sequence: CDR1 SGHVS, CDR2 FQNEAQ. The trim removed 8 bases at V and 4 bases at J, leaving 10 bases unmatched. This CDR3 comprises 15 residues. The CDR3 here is CASGHRGPRADTQYF. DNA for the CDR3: TGTGCCAGCGGCCACAGGGGGCCACGTGCAGATACGCAGTATTTT.

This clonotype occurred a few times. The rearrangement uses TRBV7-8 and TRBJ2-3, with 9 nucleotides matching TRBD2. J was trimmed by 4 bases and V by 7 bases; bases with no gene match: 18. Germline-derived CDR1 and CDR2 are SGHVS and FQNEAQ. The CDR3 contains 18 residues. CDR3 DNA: TGTGCCAGCATTTCCGCGGAAAGCGGGGGGCCAACGCCAGATACGCAGTATTTT. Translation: CASISAESGGPTPDTQYF.

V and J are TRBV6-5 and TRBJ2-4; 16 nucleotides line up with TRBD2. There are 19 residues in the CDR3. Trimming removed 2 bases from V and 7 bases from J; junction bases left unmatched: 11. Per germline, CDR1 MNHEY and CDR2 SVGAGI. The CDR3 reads CASSYGTSGGAVSPNIQYF. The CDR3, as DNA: TGTGCCAGCAGTTACGGGACTAGCGGGGGGGCCGTCTCCCCGAACATTCAGTACTTC.

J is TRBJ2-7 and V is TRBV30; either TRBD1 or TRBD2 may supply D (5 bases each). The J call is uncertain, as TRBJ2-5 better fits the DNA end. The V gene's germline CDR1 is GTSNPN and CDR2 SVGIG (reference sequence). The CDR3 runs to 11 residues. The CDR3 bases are TGTGCCTGGAGCCCAGGGACGACCCAGTACTTC. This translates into CAWSPGTTQYF.

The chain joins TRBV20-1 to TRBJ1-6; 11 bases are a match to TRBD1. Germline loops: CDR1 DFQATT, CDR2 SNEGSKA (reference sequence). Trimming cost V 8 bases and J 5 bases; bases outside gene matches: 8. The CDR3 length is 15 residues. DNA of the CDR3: TGCAGTCCGCGGACAGGGGGCAGCAATAATTCACCCCTCCACTTT. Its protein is CSPRTGGSNNSPLHF.

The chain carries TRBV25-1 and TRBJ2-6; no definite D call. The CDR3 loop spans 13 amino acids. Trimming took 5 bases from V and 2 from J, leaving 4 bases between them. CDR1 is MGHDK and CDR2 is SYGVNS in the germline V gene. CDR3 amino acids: CASSSPGANVLTF. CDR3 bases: TGTGCCAGCAGTTCCCCTGGGGCCAACGTCCTGACTTTC.

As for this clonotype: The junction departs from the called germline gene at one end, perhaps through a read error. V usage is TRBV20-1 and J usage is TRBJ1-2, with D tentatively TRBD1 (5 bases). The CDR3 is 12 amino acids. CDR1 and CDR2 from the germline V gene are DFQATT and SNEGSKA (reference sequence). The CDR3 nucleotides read TGCAGTCGGGCGGGGGATGTTAATGGTTACACCTTC. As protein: CSRAGDVNGYTF.

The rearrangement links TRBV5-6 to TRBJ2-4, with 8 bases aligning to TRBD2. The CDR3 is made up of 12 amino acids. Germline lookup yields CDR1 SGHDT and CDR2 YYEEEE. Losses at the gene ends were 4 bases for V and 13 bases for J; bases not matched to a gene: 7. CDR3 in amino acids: CASSPGTSKQYF. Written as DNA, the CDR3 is TGTGCCAGCAGCCCCGGGACTAGTAAGCAGTACTTC.

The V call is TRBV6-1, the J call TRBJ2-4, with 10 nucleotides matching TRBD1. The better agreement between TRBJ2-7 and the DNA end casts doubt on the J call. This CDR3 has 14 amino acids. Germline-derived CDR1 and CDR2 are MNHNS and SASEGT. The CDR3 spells CASRYRQGASEQYF. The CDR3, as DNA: TGTGCCAGCAGGTACAGACAGGGGGCAAGCGAGCAGTACTTC.

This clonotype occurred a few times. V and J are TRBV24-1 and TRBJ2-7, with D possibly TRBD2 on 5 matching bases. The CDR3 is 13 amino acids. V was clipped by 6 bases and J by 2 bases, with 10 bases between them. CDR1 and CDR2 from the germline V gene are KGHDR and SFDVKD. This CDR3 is CATSPGEPYEQYF. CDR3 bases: TGTGCCACCAGTCCCGGGGAACCCTACGAGCAGTACTTC.